The present entry profiles one TCR beta chain with its context. The record originates from a study of blood T cell repertoires in COVID-19. In the study overall: COVID-19 samples from acute and convalescent phases originated in the United States, Italy and Spain. The cDNA or gDNA used as material had been derived from T cells, B-cell-depleted T cells, or PBMCs.

Per the original methods: Estimation of nucleated cell counts relied on the amplification of reference gene primers. Libraries were prepared by immunoSEQ multiplex PCR; TCRdb keeps only in-frame clonotypes and omits some of them. V and J calls and clone size are given by that table; D and trimming were obtained from the DNA. Of 380,000 or so clones in the sample, less than 90% were seen once. The V and J ends lost 8 bases and 7 bases, in that order; junction bases with no gene match: 3. CDR1 is MNHEY, CDR2 SVGAGI, per germline. This CDR3 has 13 amino acids. Followed longitudinally, the Seattle patients had been enrolled during active infection.

This receptor was identified in a woman aged 55-70 years with COVID-19, enrolled during active disease. The chain carries TRBV6-5 and TRBJ1-4; TRBD1 matches 11 bases. The sequenced sample consisted of peripheral blood. CDR3 nucleotide sequence: TGTGCCAGCCGGACAGGGGGCAGTGAAAAACTGTTTTTT. Translating it yields CASRTGGSEKLFF.